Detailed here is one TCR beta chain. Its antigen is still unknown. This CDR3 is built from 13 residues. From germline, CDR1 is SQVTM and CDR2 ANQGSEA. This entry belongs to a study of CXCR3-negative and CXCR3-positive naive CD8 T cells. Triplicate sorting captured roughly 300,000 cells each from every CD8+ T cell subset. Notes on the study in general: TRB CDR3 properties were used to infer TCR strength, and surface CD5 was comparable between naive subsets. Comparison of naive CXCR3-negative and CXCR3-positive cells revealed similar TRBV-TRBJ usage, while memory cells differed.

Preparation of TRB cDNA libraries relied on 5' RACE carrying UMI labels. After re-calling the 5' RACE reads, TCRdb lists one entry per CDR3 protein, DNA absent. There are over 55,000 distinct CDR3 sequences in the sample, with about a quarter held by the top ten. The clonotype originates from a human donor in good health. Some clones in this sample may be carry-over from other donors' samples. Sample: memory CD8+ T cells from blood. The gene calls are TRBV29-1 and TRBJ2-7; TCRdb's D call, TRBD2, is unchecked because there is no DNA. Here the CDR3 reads CSVGLDLMPEQYF.